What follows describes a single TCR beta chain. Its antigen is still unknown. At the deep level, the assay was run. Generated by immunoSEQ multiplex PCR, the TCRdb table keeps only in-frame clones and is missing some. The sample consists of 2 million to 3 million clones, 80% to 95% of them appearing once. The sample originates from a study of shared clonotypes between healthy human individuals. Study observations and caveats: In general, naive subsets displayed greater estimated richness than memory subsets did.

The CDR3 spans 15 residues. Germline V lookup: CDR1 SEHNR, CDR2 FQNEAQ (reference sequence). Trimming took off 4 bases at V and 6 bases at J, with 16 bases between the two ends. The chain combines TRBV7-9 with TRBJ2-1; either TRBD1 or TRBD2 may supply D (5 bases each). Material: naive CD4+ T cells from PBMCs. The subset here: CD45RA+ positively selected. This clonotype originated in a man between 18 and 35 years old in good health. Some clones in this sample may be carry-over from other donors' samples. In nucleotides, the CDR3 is TGTGCCAGCAGCTCTATCGGGACCCTCCCCAATGAGCAGTTCTTC. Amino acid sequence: CASSSIGTLPNEQFF.